This T cell receptor beta chain was found in a study of T cells after yellow fever vaccination. This clonotype has just a few counts. The antigen is not known. Study-wide results and limits: Post-booster repertoires again held most primary-vaccination clones (about 96% CD4, roughly 88% CD8). Researchers noted that a small share of clonotypes showed up in both CD4 and CD8 compartments.

TCRdb re-called the 5' RACE reads through MiXCR, storing one row per CDR3 protein. The repertoire holds roughly 400,000 distinct CDR3 sequences, with around 20% as singletons. With 0 bases removed from V and 5 bases from J, the gap between germline ends came to 8 bases. Per germline, CDR1 SGHAT and CDR2 FQDESV (reference sequence). The CDR3 is 13 residues long. Material: PBMCs, obtained before the yellow fever booster vaccination. The sequence derives from a man younger than 30 who received the YFV17D yellow fever vaccine. The rearrangement uses TRBV11-1 and TRBJ2-7; D remains ambiguous. CDR3 residues: CASSLARQDEQYF. As DNA, the CDR3 is TGTGCCAGCAGCTTAGCCAGGCAGGACGAGCAGTACTTC.